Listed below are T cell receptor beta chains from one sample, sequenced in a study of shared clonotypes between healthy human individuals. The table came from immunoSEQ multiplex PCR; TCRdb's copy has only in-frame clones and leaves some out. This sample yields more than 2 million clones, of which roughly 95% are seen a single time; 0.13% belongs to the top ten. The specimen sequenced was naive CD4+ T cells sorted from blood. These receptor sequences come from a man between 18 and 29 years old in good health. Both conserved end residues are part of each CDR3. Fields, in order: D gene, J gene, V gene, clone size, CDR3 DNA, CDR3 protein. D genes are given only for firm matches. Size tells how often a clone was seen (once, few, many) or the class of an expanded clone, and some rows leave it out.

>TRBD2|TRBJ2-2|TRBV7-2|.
TGTGCCAGCAGCTTATCTAGCGGGGACACCGGGGAGCTGTTTTTT
CASSLSSGDTGELFF
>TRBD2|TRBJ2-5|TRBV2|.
TGTGCCAGCAGGATCCCGGCTAGCGGGCGGGAGACCCAGTACTTC
CASRIPASGRETQYF
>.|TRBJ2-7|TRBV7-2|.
TGTGCCAGCAGCTTAGGTAGATCCTACGAGCAGTACTTC
CASSLGRSYEQYF
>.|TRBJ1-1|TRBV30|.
TGTGCCTGGAACGAACATACACCTGAAGCTTTCTTT
CAWNEHTPEAFF
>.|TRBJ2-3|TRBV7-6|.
TGTGCCAGCAGCTTAACCTCAGATACGCAGTATTTT
CASSLTSDTQYF
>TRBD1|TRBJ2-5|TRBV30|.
TGTGCCTGCATACAGGGGTTTCGTGAGACCCAGTACTTC
CACIQGFRETQYF
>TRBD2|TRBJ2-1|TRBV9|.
TGTGCCAGCAGCAAAGGGGCCAGCGGGGACCTCAATGAGCAGTTCTTC
CASSKGASGDLNEQFF
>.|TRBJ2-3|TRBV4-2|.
TGTGCCAGCAGCCAACAAACTACAGATACGCAGTATTTT
CASSQQTTDTQYF
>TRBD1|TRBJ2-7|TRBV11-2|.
TGTGCCAGCAGCCGTCCCCCCCCGGGACAGGGGGCCTACGAGCAGTACTTC
CASSRPPPGQGAYEQYF
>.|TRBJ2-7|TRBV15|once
TGTGCCACCAGCAGAGACCCAGCCTACGAGCAGTACTTC
CATSRDPAYEQYF
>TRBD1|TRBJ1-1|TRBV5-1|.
TGCGCCAGCGGACCGACAGGGGACACTGAAGCTTTCTTT
CASGPTGDTEAFF
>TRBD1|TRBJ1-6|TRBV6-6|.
TGTGCCAGCACCCGGACAGGGGGCTTTAATTCACCCCTCCACTTT
CASTRTGGFNSPLHF
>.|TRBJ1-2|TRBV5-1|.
TGCGCCAGCAGCTCGCCCCCTTTCTCGGGGGGGTACACCTTC
CASSSPPFSGGYTF
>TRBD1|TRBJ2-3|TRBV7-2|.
TGTGCCAGCAGCCCCCGGGACAGGGGATTCACAGATACGCAGTATTTT
CASSPRDRGFTDTQYF
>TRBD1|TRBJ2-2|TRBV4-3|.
TGCGCCAGCAGCCAAGCAGACAGGGACACCGGGGAGCTGTTTTTT
CASSQADRDTGELFF
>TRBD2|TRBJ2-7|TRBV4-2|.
TGTGCCAGCAGCCAAGTGACTAGCGGTACCTCCTACGAGCAGTACTTC
CASSQVTSGTSYEQYF
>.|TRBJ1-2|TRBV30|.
TGTGCCTGGAGAACCTATGGCTACACCTTC
CAWRTYGYTF
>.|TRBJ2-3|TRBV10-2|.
TGCGCCAGCAGTGACGGGGACTGGTACACAGATACGCAGTATTTT
CASSDGDWYTDTQYF
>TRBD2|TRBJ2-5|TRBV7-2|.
TGTGCCAGCAGATTCGACGGGGGGAAAGAGACCCAGTACTTC
CASRFDGGKETQYF
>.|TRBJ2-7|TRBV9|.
TGTGCCAGCAGCGTAGATGTGGGTAAGAGTTACGAGCAGTACTTC
CASSVDVGKSYEQYF
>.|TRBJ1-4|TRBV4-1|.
TGCGCCAGCAGCCAAGGCTGGATGGATAATGAAAAACTGTTTTTT
CASSQGWMDNEKLFF
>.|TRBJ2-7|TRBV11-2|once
TGTGCCAGCAGCCCCGGGTCCTTCTACGAGCAGTACTTC
CASSPGSFYEQYF
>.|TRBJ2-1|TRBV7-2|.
TGTGCCAGCAGCCCTATAGGCCAGACCTCCTACAATGAGCAGTTCTTC
CASSPIGQTSYNEQFF
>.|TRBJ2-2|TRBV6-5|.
TGTGCCAGCAGTTACAGTTACGGGAACACCGGGGAGCTGTTTTTT
CASSYSYGNTGELFF
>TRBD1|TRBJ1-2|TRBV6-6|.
TGTGCCAGCAGACCAGGGACAGCTAACTATGGCTACACCTTC
CASRPGTANYGYTF
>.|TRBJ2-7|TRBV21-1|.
TGTGCCAGCATCCCTAGGTGGACGGCGCTCTCCTACGAGCAGTACTTC
CASIPRWTALSYEQYF
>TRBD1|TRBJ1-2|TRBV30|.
TGTGCCTGGAAAACACAGGGGGCAGATGGCTACACCTTC
CAWKTQGADGYTF
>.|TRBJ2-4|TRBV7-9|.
TGTGCCAGCAGCCCCCGCGGGACTGGGGACAAAAACATTCAGTACTTC
CASSPRGTGDKNIQYF
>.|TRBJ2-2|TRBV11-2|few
TGTGCCAGCAGCCCCGGACTATCCACCGGGGAGCTGTTTTTT
CASSPGLSTGELFF
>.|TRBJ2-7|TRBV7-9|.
TGTGCCAGCAGCTTACAAAAGGGGGCCTACGAGCAGTACTTC
CASSLQKGAYEQYF
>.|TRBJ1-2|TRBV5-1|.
TGCGCCAGCAGCTTGGGAGGGTCGGGGTCCGTCTATGGCTACACCTTC
CASSLGGSGSVYGYTF
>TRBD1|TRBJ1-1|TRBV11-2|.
TGTGCCAGCAGCGCCGGGACAGGAGGCACTGAAGCTTTCTTT
CASSAGTGGTEAFF
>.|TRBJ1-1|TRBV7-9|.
TGTGCCAGCAGTCGCTCAGTAGAGAACACTGAAGCTTTCTTT
CASSRSVENTEAFF
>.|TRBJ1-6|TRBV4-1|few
TGCGCCAGCAGCCAAAGGACATCCGCCGGCTTTCCCCTCCACTTT
CASSQRTSAGFPLHF
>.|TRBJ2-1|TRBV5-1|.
TGCGCCAGCAGTTCGGTAGGGGTTTACAATGAGCAGTTCTTC
CASSSVGVYNEQFF
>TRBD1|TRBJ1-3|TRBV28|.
TGTGCCAGCACTCGAGGAGGGACAGGGGTTGCAAACACCATATATTTT
CASTRGGTGVANTIYF
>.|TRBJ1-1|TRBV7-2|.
TGTGCCAGCCACCCAACACCGTTTGGCACTGAAGCTTTCTTT
CASHPTPFGTEAFF
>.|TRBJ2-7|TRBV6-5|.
TGTGCCAGCAGTTCCGACAGGTTCTACGAGCAGTACTTC
CASSSDRFYEQYF
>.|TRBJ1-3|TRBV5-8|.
TGTGCCAGCAACCTGGGGGCAGGGGCTTTCTCTGGAAACACCATATATTTT
CASNLGAGAFSGNTIYF
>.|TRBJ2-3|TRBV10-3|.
TGTGCCATCAGTCGGGACGGCACAGATACGCAGTATTTT
CAISRDGTDTQYF
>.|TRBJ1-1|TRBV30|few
TGTGCCTGGAAGGGGGGTTCCTCGAACACTGAAGCTTTCTTT
CAWKGGSSNTEAFF
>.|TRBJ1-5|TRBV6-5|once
TGTGCCAGCAGTCCTCATGCGAATAGCAATCAGCCCCAGCATTTT
CASSPHANSNQPQHF
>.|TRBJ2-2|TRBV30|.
TGTGCCTGGAGTGTAACAGGGCGAAACACCGGGGAGCTGTTTTTT
CAWSVTGRNTGELFF
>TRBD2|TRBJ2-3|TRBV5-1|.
TGCGCCAGCAGCCCCTTGGCGGGGGGGCCTACAGATACGCAGTATTTT
CASSPLAGGPTDTQYF
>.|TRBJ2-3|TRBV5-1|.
TGCGCCAGCAGCTTGCCGACGACAGCTAGCACAGATACGCAGTATTTT
CASSLPTTASTDTQYF
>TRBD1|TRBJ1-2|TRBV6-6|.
TGTGCCAGCAGTTCGACAGGGGTCTATGGCTACACCTTC
CASSSTGVYGYTF
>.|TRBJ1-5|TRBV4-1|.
TGCGCCAGCAGCCAAGGACAGGCAACATCCCTCTCCAATCAGCCCCAGCATTTT
CASSQGQATSLSNQPQHF
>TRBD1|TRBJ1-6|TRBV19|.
TGTGCCAGTAGTACACAGGGGAGTAATTCACCCCTCCACTTT
CASSTQGSNSPLHF
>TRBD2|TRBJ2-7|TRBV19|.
TGTGCCAGTAGTGGTGGACTAGCGGGGAACTCCTACGAGCAGTACTTC
CASSGGLAGNSYEQYF
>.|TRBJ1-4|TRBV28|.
TGTGCCAGCAGCCTAGCCGTAACTAATGAAAAACTGTTTTTT
CASSLAVTNEKLFF
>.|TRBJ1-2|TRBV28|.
TGTGCCAGCAGTTCAGGGGAGGGGAGGGGCTACACCTTC
CASSSGEGRGYTF
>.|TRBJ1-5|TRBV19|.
TGTGCCAGTACCGCTTACGCGTCAGGGGGCAATCAGCCCCAGCATTTT
CASTAYASGGNQPQHF